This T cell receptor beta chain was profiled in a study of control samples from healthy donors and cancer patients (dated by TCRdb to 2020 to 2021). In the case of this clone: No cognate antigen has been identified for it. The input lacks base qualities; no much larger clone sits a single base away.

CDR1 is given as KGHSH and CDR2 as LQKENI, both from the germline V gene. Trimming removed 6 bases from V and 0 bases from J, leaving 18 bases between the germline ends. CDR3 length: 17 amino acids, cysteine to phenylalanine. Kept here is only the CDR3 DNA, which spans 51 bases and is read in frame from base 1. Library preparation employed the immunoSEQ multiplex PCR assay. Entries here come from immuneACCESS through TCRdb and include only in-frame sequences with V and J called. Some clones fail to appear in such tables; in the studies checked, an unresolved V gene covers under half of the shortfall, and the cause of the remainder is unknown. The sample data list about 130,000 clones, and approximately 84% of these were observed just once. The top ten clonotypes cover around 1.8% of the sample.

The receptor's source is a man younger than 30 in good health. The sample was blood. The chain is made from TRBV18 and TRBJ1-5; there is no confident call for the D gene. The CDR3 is CASSDLSALYSNQPQHF. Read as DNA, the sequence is TGTGCCAGCTCCGATCTATCAGCCTTGTATAGCAATCAGCCCCAGCATTTT.